The following is a TCR beta chain sequence with its context. The germline V gene encodes CDR1 KGHSH and CDR2 LQKENI. The V and J ends lost 6 bases and 3 bases respectively, with 12 bases between them. The CDR3 consists of 13 residues. Produced via immunoSEQ multiplex PCR; TCRdb's table is partial and in-frame only. The sample includes roughly 12,000 clones, about 90% of them seen just once. The data derive from a study of technical replicates of blood from a handful of donors. The receptor was isolated from a human donor in good health. Material for sequencing was PBMCs. The rearrangement links TRBV18 to TRBJ2-7; D call uncertain. The CDR3 spells CASSHSPHYEQYF. As DNA, the CDR3 is TGTGCCAGCTCTCACAGTCCTCACTACGAGCAGTACTTC.